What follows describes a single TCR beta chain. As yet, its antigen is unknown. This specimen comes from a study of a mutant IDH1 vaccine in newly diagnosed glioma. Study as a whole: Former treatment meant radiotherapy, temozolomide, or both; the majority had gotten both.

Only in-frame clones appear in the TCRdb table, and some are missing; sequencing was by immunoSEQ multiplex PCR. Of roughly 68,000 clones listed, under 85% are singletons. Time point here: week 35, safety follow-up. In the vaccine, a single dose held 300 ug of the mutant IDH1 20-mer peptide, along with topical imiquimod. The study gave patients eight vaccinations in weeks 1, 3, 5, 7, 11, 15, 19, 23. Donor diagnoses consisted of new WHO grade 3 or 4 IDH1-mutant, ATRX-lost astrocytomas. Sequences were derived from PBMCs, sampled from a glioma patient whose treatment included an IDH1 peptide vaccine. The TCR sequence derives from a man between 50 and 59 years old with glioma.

In DNA, the CDR3 is TGTGCCAGCAGCTCTCCCGGGACAGAACATGGCTACACCTTC. Its translation: CASSSPGTEHGYTF. The gene calls are TRBV5-4 and TRBJ1-2; TRBD1 matches 7 bases. V trimming: 3 bases; J trimming: 6 bases; junction bases outside the gene matches: 8. The germline V gene has CDR1 SGHNT and CDR2 YYREEE (reference sequence). The CDR3 consists of 14 residues.